The 17 T cell receptor beta chains in this list originate from one sample, sequenced in a study of human T cells and chemical hapten exposure. MiXCR, applied by TCRdb to the RACE reads, yields one record per CDR3 protein. This sample has fewer than 85,000 distinct CDR3 sequences, with about 9.4% found just once. The time point here: patch test 2, 6 weeks after DPC sensitization. The treatment was: therapeutic diphenylcyclopropenone sensitization with weekly scalp DPC. The material was whole blood, obtained in connection with sensitization to the hapten diphenylcyclopropenone (DPC). The source is a woman aged 25 to 39 with alopecia areata. Some clones in this sample may be carry-over from other donors' samples.

This clonotype was detected many times. The chain carries TRBV12-3 or TRBV12-4 and TRBJ1-2; 8 bases are a match to TRBD1. This CDR3 comprises 13 residues. V dropped 6 bases and J dropped 5; count of bases not matched to a gene: 5. CDR3 protein: CASSGQGYYGYTF. CDR3 coding DNA: TGTGCCAGCAGCGGACAGGGCTATTATGGCTACACCTTC.

The V call is TRBV29-1, the J call TRBJ2-3, with D hard to call. The length of the CDR3 is 11 residues. The germline V and J ends were trimmed by 8 bases and 2 bases, with 8 bases remaining between them. In germline, CDR1 is SQVTM, CDR2 ANQGSEA. As DNA, the CDR3 is TGCAGCCATCTCTCCACAGATACGCAGTATTTT. Translated, it gives CSHLSTDTQYF.

This clonotype was picked up a small number of times. The chain couples TRBV9 to TRBJ2-1; D uncertain. Germline CDR1 reads SGDLS; CDR2 reads YYNGEE. The CDR3 spans 18 residues. V was pared by 1 base and J by 6 bases, with 23 bases between. CDR3 nucleotides: TGTGCCAGCAGCGTAACCCCATTCTACAGCCAGAGGTCCAATGAGCAGTTCTTC. It encodes CASSVTPFYSQRSNEQFF. Variable domain in full (rest from reference TRBV9 and TRBJ2-1): DSGVTQTPKHLITATGQRVTLRCSPRSGDLSVYWYQQSLDQGLQFLIQYYNGEERAKGNILERFSAQQFPDLHSELNLSSLELGDSALYFCASSVTPFYSQRSNEQFFGPGTRLTVL.

This chain uses TRBV28 with TRBJ2-1; TRBD1 aligns across 7 bases. Germline CDR1 reads MDHEN; CDR2 reads SYDVKM. The CDR3 is 11 amino acids. Unmatched junction bases numbered 3, after V lost 8 bases and J lost 8 bases. CDR3 protein: CASLQGDEQFF. CDR3 sequence (DNA): TGTGCCAGCCTTCAGGGGGATGAGCAGTTCTTC.

The table lists this clonotype with a few counts. The chain joins TRBV6-1 to TRBJ2-7, with D perhaps given as TRBD1 or TRBD2 (5 bases each). CDR3 length: 16 amino acids. V was trimmed by 0 bases and J by 6 bases, leaving 18 bases between them. The germline V gene has CDR1 MNHNS and CDR2 SASEGT. The CDR3 bases are TGTGCCAGCAGTGAAGCCCCCCCGGGGCCCCTCTCCGAGCAGTACTTC. Translated: CASSEAPPGPLSEQYF.

Ten or more counts support this clonotype. The chain employs TRBV3-1 and TRBJ2-7; 11 nucleotides agree with TRBD2. The V gene's germline CDR1 is LGHDT and CDR2 YNNKEL (reference sequence). V trimming: 4 bases; J trimming: 4 bases; junction bases outside the gene matches: 6. The CDR3 is 15 residues long. The CDR3 loop reads CASSLSGTSGYEQYF. The CDR3 nucleotides read TGTGCCAGCAGCCTGTCCGGGACTAGCGGTTACGAGCAGTACTTC.

This clonotype was counted ten times or more. CDR3 nucleotide sequence: TGTGCCACCGGACAGGCGCTCTCCTACGAGCAGTACTTC. Its protein is CATGQALSYEQYF. This chain links TRBV10-3 with TRBJ2-7; TRBD1 aligns across 7 bases. V gave up 10 bases and J gave up 0 bases; unmatched junction bases: 6. This CDR3 region has 13 residues. Germline V CDR1 and CDR2: ENHRY, SYGVKD.

V gene TRBV20-1 combines with J gene TRBJ2-5, with 7 bases identical to TRBD1. V lost 2 bases to trimming and J lost 1 base; unmatched junction nucleotides: 16. The CDR3 runs 18 residues. Germline CDR1 DFQATT, CDR2 SNEGSKA (reference sequence). CDR3 DNA: TGCAGTGCTAGACCTATCCAGCCTCGACAGGGACCCCAAGAGACCCAGTACTTC. The encoded protein is CSARPIQPRQGPQETQYF.

This clonotype was counted many times. The chain couples TRBV7-9 to TRBJ1-1; D call uncertain. Germline CDR1 reads SEHNR; CDR2 reads FQNEAQ (reference sequence). V lost 0 bases and J lost 0, with 2 bases in between. This CDR3 region has 13 residues. In DNA form, the CDR3 reads TGTGCCAGCAGCTTAGCGCTGAACACTGAAGCTTTCTTT. Protein: CASSLALNTEAFF. The entire variable domain, with the rest obtained from reference TRBV7-9 and TRBJ1-1, is as follows: DTGVSQNPRHKITKRGQNVTFRCDPISEHNRLYWYRQTLGQGPEFLTYFQNEAQLEKSRLLSDRFSAERPKGSFSTLEIQRTEQGDSAMYLCASSLALNTEAFFGQGTRLTVV.

This clonotype was seen repeatedly, ten times or more. The chain links TRBV20-1 to TRBJ2-7; D gene ambiguous. The ends were cut back, 0 bases at V and 2 bases at J, with 14 bases in the middle. The CDR3 covers 15 residues. Germline CDR1 DFQATT, CDR2 SNEGSKA (reference sequence). Written as DNA, the CDR3 is TGCAGTGCTAGAGATCCTTGGGCTGACACCTACGAGCAGTACTTC. This gives the protein CSARDPWADTYEQYF.

The sample holds many counts of this clonotype. The V gene is TRBV7-2, the J gene TRBJ2-3, with D unclear. The V gene lost 2 bases and the J gene lost 6 bases, with 12 bases spanning the gap. Per the germline V gene, CDR1 is SGHTA and CDR2 is FQGNSA. This CDR3 contains 14 residues. The CDR3: CASSLSARVDTQYF. CDR3 DNA: TGTGCCAGCAGCTTATCGGCTAGGGTGGATACGCAGTATTTT.

The table lists this clonotype with a few counts. V gene TRBV16 combines with J gene TRBJ1-6; 7 bases are a match to TRBD1. Per the germline V gene, CDR1 is KGHSY and CDR2 is FQNENV. The CDR3 runs 14 residues. V lost 7 bases to trimming and J lost 7 bases; unmatched junction nucleotides: 7. This CDR3 reads CASTTPRGNSPLHF. The CDR3, as DNA: TGTGCCAGCACCACGCCCAGGGGGAATTCACCCCTCCACTTT.

This clonotype occurred a few times. The CDR3 here is CASSPSGDLAFF. The CDR3 DNA sequence: TGTGCCAGCTCACCATCCGGGGATCTGGCTTTCTTT. V is TRBV18 and J is TRBJ1-1; D ambiguous. CDR1 and CDR2 from the germline V gene are KGHSH and LQKENI. The CDR3 sequence is 12 residues long. Trimming pared 2 bases from V and 11 bases from J, leaving 12 bases between. Using reference TRBV18 and TRBJ1-1 for the parts outside the CDR3, the full variable domain is NAGVMQNPRHLVRRRGQEARLRCSPMKGHSHVYWYRQLPEEGLKFMVYLQKENIIDESGMPKERFSAEFPKEGPSILRIQQVVRGDSAAYFCASSPSGDLAFFGQGTRLTVV.

This clonotype was detected many times. The J gene is TRBJ1-2, the V gene TRBV29-1; D not certain. Looked up from germline, CDR1 is SQVTM and CDR2 is ANQGSEA. CDR3 size: 13 residues. V lost 5 bases and J 4 bases, leaving 14 bases between the germline ends. DNA of the CDR3: TGCAGCGTTCTGCAGCAGACCGGCTATGGCTACACCTTC. The encoded protein is CSVLQQTGYGYTF. The full variable domain, in which reference TRBV29-1 and TRBJ1-2 provide the parts outside the CDR3, is SAVISQKPSRDICQRGTSLTIQCQVDSQVTMMFWYRQQPGQSLTLIATANQGSEATYESGFVIDKFPISRPNLTFSTLTVSNMSPEDSSIYLCSVLQQTGYGYTFGSGTRLTVV.

A few counts support this clonotype. The chain couples TRBV6-2 or TRBV6-3 to TRBJ1-5, with 7 positions matching TRBD1. V lost 6 bases to trimming and J lost 3 bases; unmatched junction nucleotides: 5. This CDR3 comprises 14 residues. Germline V CDR1 and CDR2: MNHEY, SVGEGT. This CDR3 reads CASRATGDNQPQHF. CDR3 coding DNA: TGTGCCAGCAGGGCTACAGGGGACAATCAGCCCCAGCATTTT.

At least ten counts were recorded for this clonotype. The J gene is TRBJ2-3, the V gene TRBV29-1; 11 positions agree with TRBD1. CDR3 length: 15 residues. Germline values: CDR1 SQVTM, CDR2 ANQGSEA. The trim removed 7 bases at V and 2 bases at J, leaving 8 bases unmatched. This chain's CDR3 is CSASGTGGVTDTQYF. For the CDR3, the DNA is TGCAGCGCCTCCGGGACAGGGGGTGTCACAGATACGCAGTATTTT.

J is TRBJ1-1 and V is TRBV29-1; the D is unclear. The CDR3 is 13 amino acids. The ends were cut back, 7 bases at V and 0 bases at J, with 12 bases in the middle. The V gene's germline CDR1 is SQVTM and CDR2 ANQGSEA. The CDR3 is CSAATELNTEAFF. CDR3 in DNA: TGCAGCGCCGCGACTGAACTGAACACTGAAGCTTTCTTT.